These T cell receptor beta chains were read from a single sample in a study of identical twins. One entry per CDR3 protein results from TCRdb running MiXCR on the 5' RACE reads. The table includes 1.5 million to 2 million distinct CDR3 sequences, more than 30% detected once. Input material: cord blood. The receptor source for this set is a newborn girl in good health. The CDR3 runs from the conserved cysteine through the conserved F or W. A D gene is named only where the DNA matches it firmly. The listing skips clone size in some rows; elsewhere it reads once, few, many or a size class.

CDR3aa,CDR3nt,j_gene,d_gene,abundance,v_gene
CASNVGGRGYEQYF,TGTGCCAGCAATGTGGGGGGGAGAGGATACGAGCAGTACTTC,TRBJ2-7,TRBD2,NA,TRBV27
CASSPGFGGSGYNEQFF,TGCGCCAGCAGCCCCGGTTTTGGTGGATCCGGCTACAATGAGCAGTTCTTC,TRBJ2-1,NA,NA,TRBV5-1
CASSSGLDYNEQFF,TGTGCCAGCAGCTCGGGACTAGATTACAATGAGCAGTTCTTC,TRBJ2-1,TRBD2,many,TRBV4-2
CSARLEVLSSYNEQFF,TGCAGTGCTAGGCTCGAGGTACTAAGCTCCTACAATGAGCAGTTCTTC,TRBJ2-1,NA,few,TRBV20-1
CASWRGLAASGEQFF,TGTGCCAGCTGGAGGGGGCTAGCGGCTTCTGGTGAGCAGTTCTTC,TRBJ2-1,NA,few,TRBV6-6
CSALRARGEYGYTF,TGCAGTGCTCTAAGAGCCAGGGGAGAATATGGCTACACCTTC,TRBJ1-2,NA,NA,TRBV20-1
CSVGTAEKLFF,TGCAGCGTTGGGACCGCCGAAAAACTGTTTTTT,TRBJ1-4,NA,few,TRBV29-1
CSAPKNEGQGRFYEQYF,TGCAGTGCTCCAAAAAATGAGGGACAGGGGCGATTCTACGAGCAGTACTTC,TRBJ2-7,TRBD1,few,TRBV20-1
CASSSGGGYGETQYF,TGCGCCAGCAGCTCGGGAGGTGGTTATGGGGAGACCCAGTACTTC,TRBJ2-5,TRBD2,NA,TRBV5-1
CAGSSTTGGYEQYF,TGCGCCGGCAGCTCTACGACAGGGGGCTACGAGCAGTACTTC,TRBJ2-7,TRBD1,NA,TRBV5-1
CASSLALTRESYEQYF,TGCGCCAGCAGCTTGGCCCTGACTAGAGAGTCCTACGAGCAGTACTTC,TRBJ2-7,NA,few,TRBV5-1
CASSFRSRATEAFF,TGTGCCAGCAGTTTCCGCTCCAGGGCCACTGAAGCTTTCTTT,TRBJ1-1,NA,few,TRBV12-3/TRBV12-4
CASSPQDSPYNEQYF,TGTGCCAGCAGTCCTCAGGACAGTCCCTACAATGAGCAGTACTTC,TRBJ2-7,NA,NA,TRBV6-1
CASSQLTGHSSGANVLTF,TGTGCCAGCAGCCAACTGACAGGGCACAGCTCTGGGGCCAACGTCCTGACTTTC,TRBJ2-6,TRBD1,NA,TRBV14
CASSLVQGYNEQYF,TGTGCCAGCAGTTTAGTCCAGGGCTACAATGAGCAGTACTTC,TRBJ2-7,NA,few,TRBV5-1
CASSLRQRPKNIQYF,TGTGCCAGCAGTCTTCGTCAGCGTCCCAAAAACATTCAGTACTTC,TRBJ2-4,NA,NA,TRBV28
CASSDGTQGYEQYF,TGTGCCAGTAGTGACGGCACACAGGGTTACGAGCAGTACTTC,TRBJ2-7,NA,NA,TRBV19
CASSSDRANEQFF,TGTGCCAGCAGCTCCGACAGGGCCAATGAGCAGTTCTTC,TRBJ2-1,TRBD1,NA,TRBV5-4
CASSSRTGSGELFF,TGTGCCAGCAGCTCCCGGACAGGGAGCGGGGAGCTGTTTTTT,TRBJ2-2,TRBD1,NA,TRBV11-2
CASSLPVWGADTQYF,TGCGCCAGCAGCTTGCCGGTCTGGGGGGCAGATACGCAGTATTTT,TRBJ2-3,NA,few,TRBV5-1
CATSRDRAGVGYEQYF,TGTGCCACCAGCAGAGATCGGGCAGGGGTAGGCTACGAGCAGTACTTC,TRBJ2-7,NA,NA,TRBV15
CASSTQGNTIYF,TGTGCCAGCAGCACACAGGGGAACACCATATATTTT,TRBJ1-3,TRBD1,NA,TRBV28
CASSQVGGLSNEQFF,TGCGCCAGCAGCCAAGTTGGGGGACTAAGCAATGAGCAGTTCTTC,TRBJ2-1,TRBD2,NA,TRBV4-1
CSAIGQFTEAFF,TGCAGTGCTATAGGTCAGTTCACTGAAGCTTTCTTT,TRBJ1-1,NA,NA,TRBV20-1
CAGRQGSVETQYF,TGTGCCGGAAGACAGGGTTCCGTAGAGACCCAGTACTTC,TRBJ2-5,TRBD1,NA,TRBV6-6
CAITGGTNSPLHF,TGTGCCATCACTGGTGGTACAAATTCACCCCTCCACTTT,TRBJ1-6,NA,NA,TRBV10-3
CSALFGPNYGYTF,TGCAGTGCCCTGTTCGGCCCCAACTATGGCTACACCTTC,TRBJ1-2,NA,NA,TRBV20-1
CASSPLSVRGTEAFF,TGTGCCAGCTCACCACTGAGTGTTAGGGGGACTGAAGCTTTCTTT,TRBJ1-1,NA,NA,TRBV18
CGVRGGYNEQFF,TGCGGCGTCCGCGGCGGCTACAATGAGCAGTTCTTC,TRBJ2-1,NA,NA,TRBV29-1
CASSLGQFMYTEAFF,TGTGCCAGCAGTTTAGGACAGTTCATGTACACTGAAGCTTTCTTT,TRBJ1-1,NA,NA,TRBV28
CASSPEAYGYTF,TGTGCCAGCAGCCCCGAAGCGTATGGCTACACCTTC,TRBJ1-2,NA,NA,TRBV7-9
CASSLGLAGTSTDTQYF,TGTGCCAGCAGTTTAGGACTAGCGGGGACTAGCACAGATACGCAGTATTTT,TRBJ2-3,TRBD2,many,TRBV5-1
CSAREDWGVYNEQFF,TGCAGTGCTAGAGAAGATTGGGGGGTCTACAATGAGCAGTTCTTC,TRBJ2-1,NA,NA,TRBV20-1
CASSQEQGPYNEQYF,TGTGCCAGCAGCCAAGAACAGGGGCCTTACAATGAGCAGTACTTC,TRBJ2-4,TRBD1,NA,TRBV3-1
CSARDYLASGRRTYEQYF,TGCAGTGCTAGAGATTATTTGGCTAGCGGGAGGAGGACCTACGAGCAGTACTTC,TRBJ2-7,TRBD2,NA,TRBV20-1
CASSPIGVYNEQFF,TGCGCCAGCAGCCCAATAGGGGTCTACAATGAGCAGTTCTTC,TRBJ2-1,NA,many,TRBV4-1
CASSPADRKESPLHF,TGTGCCAGCAGTCCCGCCGACAGGAAAGAATCACCCCTCCACTTT,TRBJ1-6,NA,few,TRBV6-6
CASSETYSSGANVLTF,TGTGCCAGCAGCGAAACTTACAGTTCTGGGGCCAACGTCCTGACTTTC,TRBJ2-6,NA,many,TRBV4-2
CASKGTSGFLSYEQYF,TGTGCCAGCAAGGGGACTAGCGGGTTCCTCTCCTACGAGCAGTACTTC,TRBJ2-7,TRBD2,NA,TRBV2
CASSPRSGNTEAFF,TGTGCCAGCTCCCCAAGATCGGGTAACACTGAAGCTTTCTTT,TRBJ1-1,NA,few,TRBV18
CASSLIPLDRFYEQYF,TGTGCCAGCAGTTTAATCCCCCTCGACAGGTTCTACGAGCAGTACTTC,TRBJ2-7,NA,NA,TRBV27
CASSLAAGGMGGAFF,TGTGCCAGCAGTTTAGCCGCAGGGGGCATGGGGGGAGCTTTCTTT,TRBJ1-1,TRBD1,NA,TRBV27
CASRRGDLLQETQYF,TGTGCCAGCAGACGGGGGGACCTTCTACAAGAGACCCAGTACTTC,TRBJ2-5,TRBD2,NA,TRBV12-3/TRBV12-4
CASSRADFTDTQYF,TGTGCCAGTAGTAGGGCCGATTTCACAGATACGCAGTATTTT,TRBJ2-3,NA,few,TRBV19
CASRLTAFEAFF,TGTGCCAGCAGGCTGACAGCCTTTGAAGCTTTCTTT,TRBJ1-1,NA,NA,TRBV28
CSARKGAGENEQFF,TGCAGTGCTAGGAAGGGGGCGGGAGAAAATGAGCAGTTCTTC,TRBJ2-1,NA,NA,TRBV20-1
CASSLFGGTSGNNEQFF,TGTGCCAGCAGCTTATTCGGGGGGACTAGCGGCAACAATGAGCAGTTCTTC,TRBJ2-1,TRBD2,NA,TRBV7-2
CASSQEGTGETYEQYF,TGCGCCAGCAGCCAAGAGGGGACAGGGGAAACCTACGAGCAGTACTTC,TRBJ2-7,TRBD1,NA,TRBV4-1
CASSEGATTDTQYF,TGTGCCAGCAGTGAAGGGGCGACCACAGATACGCAGTATTTT,TRBJ2-3,NA,NA,TRBV2
CASTHSPGLPYF,TGTGCCAGCACCCACTCCCCGGGGTTGCCGTACTTC,TRBJ2-5,NA,NA,TRBV28
CASSYVAGPDEPQHF,TGTGCCAGCAGTTACGTGGCAGGTCCTGACGAGCCCCAGCATTTT,TRBJ1-5,NA,NA,TRBV6-2/TRBV6-3
CASSLELQAGEQYF,TGTGCCAGCAGCTTAGAATTGCAGGCCGGGGAGCAGTACTTC,TRBJ2-5,NA,few,TRBV7-2
CSARETFPRTDTQYF,TGCAGTGCTAGAGAGACTTTCCCACGCACAGATACGCAGTATTTT,TRBJ2-3,NA,many,TRBV20-1
CASSSLRLANYEQYF,TGTGCCAGCAGTTCCCTCAGACTAGCGAACTACGAGCAGTACTTC,TRBJ2-7,TRBD2,many,TRBV28